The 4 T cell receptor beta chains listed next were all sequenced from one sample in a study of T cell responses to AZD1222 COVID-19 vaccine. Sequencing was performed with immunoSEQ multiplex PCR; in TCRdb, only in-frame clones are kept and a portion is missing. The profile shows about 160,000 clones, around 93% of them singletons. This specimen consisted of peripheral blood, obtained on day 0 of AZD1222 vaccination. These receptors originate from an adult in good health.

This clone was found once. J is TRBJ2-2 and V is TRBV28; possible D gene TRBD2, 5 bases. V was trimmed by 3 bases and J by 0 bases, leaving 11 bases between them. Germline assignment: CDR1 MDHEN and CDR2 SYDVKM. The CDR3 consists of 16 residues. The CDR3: CASSFGAVANTGELFF. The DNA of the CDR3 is TGTGCCAGCAGTTTTGGAGCGGTGGCGAACACCGGGGAGCTGTTTTTT. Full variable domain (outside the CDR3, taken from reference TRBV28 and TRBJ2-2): DVKVTQSSRYLVKRTGEKVFLECVQDMDHENMFWYRQDPGLGLRLIYFSYDVKMKEKGDIPEGYSVSREKKERFSLILESASTNQTSMYLCASSFGAVANTGELFFGEGSRLTVL.

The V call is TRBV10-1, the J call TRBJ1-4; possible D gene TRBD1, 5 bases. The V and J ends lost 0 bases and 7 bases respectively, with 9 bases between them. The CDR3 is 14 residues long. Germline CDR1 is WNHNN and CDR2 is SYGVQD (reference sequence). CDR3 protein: CASSESTAPEKLFF. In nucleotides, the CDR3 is TGCGCCAGCAGTGAGTCGACAGCTCCTGAAAAACTGTTTTTT.

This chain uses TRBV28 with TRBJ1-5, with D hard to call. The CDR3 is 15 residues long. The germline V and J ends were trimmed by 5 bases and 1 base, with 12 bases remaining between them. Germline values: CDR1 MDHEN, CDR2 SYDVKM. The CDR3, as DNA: TGTGCCAGCAGTCCCCCGGGGAGGAGCAATCAGCCCCAGCATTTT. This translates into CASSPPGRSNQPQHF.

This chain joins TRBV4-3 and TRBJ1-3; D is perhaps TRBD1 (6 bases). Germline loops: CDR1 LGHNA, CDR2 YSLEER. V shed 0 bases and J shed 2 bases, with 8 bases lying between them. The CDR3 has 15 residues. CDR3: CASSQDPGAGNTIYF. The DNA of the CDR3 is TGCGCCAGCAGCCAAGATCCAGGGGCTGGAAACACCATATATTTT.